The 21 T cell receptor beta chains below come from one sample, sequenced in a study of T cell responses to AZD1222 COVID-19 vaccine. Assay: immunoSEQ multiplex PCR; the TCRdb copy retains only in-frame clones and omits some. The sample consists of nearly 110,000 clones, around 91% of them appearing once. This sample comprised peripheral blood, obtained on day 0 of AZD1222 vaccination. The source is an adult in good health.

The genes are TRBV7-2 and TRBJ2-1, with TRBD2 identical over 10 bases. The CDR3 is 15 residues long. Looked up from germline, CDR1 is SGHTA and CDR2 is FQGNSA. With V trimmed by 4 bases and J by 8 bases, 8 bases remained unmatched. The CDR3 DNA follows: TGTGCCAGCAGCTGTCAGCGGGGGGGCCCCCATGAGCAGTTCTTC. Translation: CASSCQRGGPHEQFF.

This chain connects TRBV5-8 to TRBJ1-2, with D possibly matching TRBD1 (6 bases). The CDR3 covers 13 residues. The V gene lost 6 bases and the J gene lost 4 bases, with 13 bases spanning the gap. The germline V gene encodes CDR1 SGHTS and CDR2 YDEGEE. The CDR3 here is CASKQGRIYGYTF. For the CDR3, the DNA is TGTGCCAGCAAACAGGGACGGATCTATGGCTACACCTTC.

The rearrangement links TRBV6-1 to TRBJ1-1; D ambiguous. Germline V gene sequence: CDR1 MNHNS, CDR2 SASEGT. The CDR3 is made up of 15 amino acids. Between the trimmed V and J ends, which lost 0 bases and 2 bases, there was a span of 10 bases. The CDR3 sequence: CASSEAITFNTEAFF. CDR3 DNA: TGTGCCAGCAGTGAAGCAATCACGTTTAACACTGAAGCTTTCTTT.

The chain recombines TRBV5-6 with TRBJ1-1; no definite D call. V lost 1 base and J lost 11, with 15 bases in between. Germline lookup yields CDR1 SGHDT and CDR2 YYEEEE. This CDR3 spans 13 amino acids. The DNA for the CDR3 is TGTGCCAGCAGCTTGTACGTCGGTTCTCCGGCTTTCTTT. Protein: CASSLYVGSPAFF.

The rearrangement uses TRBV3-1 (or the pseudogene TRBV3-2) and TRBJ2-7; 7 bases map to TRBD2. This CDR3 is built from 15 residues. V lost 9 bases to trimming and J lost 4 bases; unmatched junction nucleotides: 15. Germline CDR1 is LGHDT and CDR2 is YNNKEL (reference sequence). The CDR3 protein is CASEPGGGNLYEQYF. CDR3 nucleotides: TGTGCCAGTGAGCCCGGGGGAGGGAACTTGTACGAGCAGTACTTC.

The CDR3 DNA is TGTGCCAGCAGCCTCGACAGGGTCGCTGACGAGCAGTACTTC. It yields the protein CASSLDRVADEQYF. The V call is TRBV11-2, the J call TRBJ2-7; 7 bases match TRBD1. The CDR3 runs 14 residues. Trimming at V came to 5 bases and at J to 5 bases, leaving 9 bases not matched to a gene. CDR1 is SGHAT, CDR2 FQNNGV, per germline.

J is TRBJ2-7 and V is TRBV6-5; 7 bases line up with TRBD2. Germline CDR1 reads MNHEY; CDR2 reads SVGAGI. The CDR3 contains 15 residues. After removal of 10 bases from V and 3 bases from J, the junction contained 15 bases not matched to a gene. The CDR3 region is CATTQGSGGGYEQYF. CDR3 DNA: TGTGCCACTACACAAGGGTCGGGCGGGGGCTACGAGCAGTACTTC.

The chain recombines TRBV3-1 (or the pseudogene TRBV3-2) with TRBJ2-7; 12 nucleotides line up with TRBD2. Losses at the gene ends were 2 bases for V and 7 bases for J; bases not matched to a gene: 3. The length of the CDR3 is 14 residues. Germline values: CDR1 LGHDT, CDR2 YNNKEL (reference sequence). The CDR3 coding sequence is TGTGCCAGCAGCCAACTAGGACTAGCGGGGGAGCAGTACTTC. Its translation: CASSQLGLAGEQYF.

The rearrangement uses TRBV10-3 and TRBJ1-1; D remains ambiguous. The CDR3 contains 13 residues. Germline-derived CDR1 and CDR2 are ENHRY and SYGVKD. V was pared by 10 bases and J by 5 bases, with 17 bases between. CDR3 sequence reads: CATVSGGWTEAFF. Here the CDR3 DNA reads TGTGCCACCGTAAGTGGAGGGTGGACTGAAGCTTTCTTT.

The V and J genes are TRBV7-2 and TRBJ2-1; D could derive from TRBD1 or TRBD2 (5 bases each). The germline gives CDR1 SGHTA, CDR2 FQGNSA. Trimming removed 5 bases at V and 4 bases at J, with 18 bases between. The CDR3 consists of 16 residues. The CDR3 DNA follows: TGTGCCAGCAGCCCCCGTTCCGGGGCTCTTTACAATGAGCAGTTCTTC. It specifies CASSPRSGALYNEQFF.

The V gene is TRBV10-2, the J gene TRBJ2-3; D is unresolved. The CDR3 length is 14 residues. V dropped 8 bases and J dropped 1 base, with 13 bases sitting between them. Germline lookup yields CDR1 WSHSY and CDR2 SAAADI. The CDR3 DNA is TGCGCCAGCGGAAGCACTCGCCGCACAGATACGCAGTATTTT. Amino acid sequence: CASGSTRRTDTQYF.

This clone has only one observation. The V and J genes are TRBV19 and TRBJ1-5; 9 bases line up with TRBD1. V trimming: 4 bases; J trimming: 5 bases; junction bases outside the gene matches: 3. From germline, CDR1 is LNHDA and CDR2 SQIVND (reference sequence). CDR3 length: 14 amino acids. The CDR3 region is CASSTDRGYQPQHF. The CDR3 nucleotides are TGTGCCAGTAGTACCGACAGGGGGTATCAGCCCCAGCATTTT. Full variable domain (outside the CDR3, taken from reference TRBV19 and TRBJ1-5): DGGITQSPKYLFRKEGQNVTLSCEQNLNHDAMYWYRQDPGQGLRLIYYSQIVNDFQKGDIAEGYSVSREKKESFPLTVTSAQKNPTAFYLCASSTDRGYQPQHFGDGTRLSIL.

In this sample, this clone turned up once. The V gene is TRBV7-9, the J gene TRBJ1-2; TRBD1 agrees at 7 bases. Germline-derived CDR1 and CDR2 are SEHNR and FQNEAQ (reference sequence). Unmatched junction bases numbered 9, after V lost 6 bases and J lost 5 bases. The CDR3 length is 14 residues. CDR3 DNA sequence: TGTGCCAGCAGGCCCGGGACAGTCGAGTATGGCTACACCTTC. Translating gives CASRPGTVEYGYTF. Using reference TRBV7-9 and TRBJ1-2 for the parts outside the CDR3, the full variable domain is DTGVSQNPRHKITKRGQNVTFRCDPISEHNRLYWYRQTLGQGPEFLTYFQNEAQLEKSRLLSDRFSAERPKGSFSTLEIQRTEQGDSAMYLCASRPGTVEYGYTFGSGTRLTVV.

V is TRBV2 and J is TRBJ1-2, with 7 bases aligning to TRBD1. V was pared by 5 bases and J by 4 bases, with 7 bases of the junction left unmatched. Germline CDR1 is SNHLY and CDR2 is FYNNEI. The CDR3 contains 14 residues. The CDR3 region has the DNA TGTGCCAGCAGTCCACAGGGGTTGACCTATGGCTACACCTTC. This codes for CASSPQGLTYGYTF.

This clone was seen just once. The CDR3 DNA follows: TGTGCCAGCAGTCTTAGACATTTCACTGAAGCTTTCTTT. This translates into CASSLRHFTEAFF. The genes are TRBV6-6 and TRBJ1-1, with D hard to call. Germline CDR1 reads MNHNY; CDR2 reads SVGAGI (reference sequence). The CDR3 consists of 13 residues. The V end lost 5 bases, the J end lost 4 bases, and 11 bases lay between the germline ends.

CDR3 region: CASSRKETQYF. The CDR3 nucleotides read TGTGCCAGCAGCCGGAAGGAGACCCAGTACTTC. The V call is TRBV6-5, the J call TRBJ2-5; D is unresolved. This CDR3 contains 11 residues. With 6 bases removed from V and 5 bases from J, the gap between germline ends came to 7 bases. Germline CDR1 reads MNHEY; CDR2 reads SVGAGI.

V is TRBV7-3 and J is TRBJ2-7; 12 positions agree with TRBD2. Germline values: CDR1 SGHTA, CDR2 FQGTGA. The CDR3 totals 15 residues. With 4 bases clipped from V and 5 bases from J, the junction kept 6 bases outside the gene matches. In DNA, the CDR3 is TGTGCCAGCAGCTCCGGACTAGCGGGGTTCAACGAGCAGTACTTC. Translating gives CASSSGLAGFNEQYF.

CDR3 in amino acids: CASSPTVLLGYTF. The CDR3 nucleotides are TGTGCCAGCAGCCCCACGGTACTTCTTGGCTACACCTTC. This chain uses TRBV7-2 with TRBJ1-2, with unresolved D. Germline V lookup: CDR1 SGHTA, CDR2 FQGNSA. CDR3 length equals 13 residues. Trimming removed 5 bases at V and 7 bases at J, with 14 bases between.

The chain has TRBV9 and TRBJ2-5, with D unclear. V lost 2 bases to trimming and J lost 2 bases, with 10 bases between them. This CDR3 is built from 14 residues. Germline CDR1 and CDR2: SGDLS and YYNGEE. CDR3 residues: CASSVSLLQETQYF. The CDR3 DNA reads TGTGCCAGCAGCGTGTCCCTGCTTCAAGAGACCCAGTACTTC.

The J gene is TRBJ2-7, the V gene TRBV5-6, with D unclear. Per the germline V gene, CDR1 is SGHDT and CDR2 is YYEEEE. The CDR3 has 12 residues. Trimming took off 3 bases at V and 4 bases at J, with 8 bases between the two ends. Written as DNA, the CDR3 is TGTGCCAGCAGCTACCAACAATACGAGCAGTACTTC. Its translation: CASSYQQYEQYF.

The chain carries TRBV9 and TRBJ1-3; D gene ambiguous. CDR1 is SGDLS, CDR2 YYNGEE, per germline. Trimming cost V 4 bases and J 3 bases, with 11 bases left between them. The CDR3 covers 14 residues. CDR3 sequence (DNA): TGTGCCAGCAGCCTCACAGTCGGTGGAAACACCATATATTTT. Encoded protein: CASSLTVGGNTIYF.